The clone carrying this T cell receptor beta chain came up a few times. Antigen specificity is unknown. The sample originates from a study of blood T cells in healthy people across ages. Study results and limitations: Per million T cells, TCR beta diversity dropped roughly linearly as age increased. It was the long-lived donors that had more naive CD4+ cells and higher diversity than aged donors.

The germline V gene encodes CDR1 MNHEY and CDR2 SVGEGT. This CDR3 is 14 amino acids long. The junction had 6 bases not matched to a gene; V was cut back by 8 bases and J by 5 bases. Together with a sample-barcoded 5' primer, a J-beta primer mix was included in a second PCR lasting about 6 to 11 cycles. MiXCR was run by TCRdb on the 5' RACE reads, yielding one entry per CDR3 protein. The data hold about 1.8 million distinct CDR3 sequences, with 49% observed a single time. All donors came from Russia, were Caucasian and healthy, and spanned ages roughly 6 to 95. The V call is TRBV6-2 or TRBV6-3, the J call TRBJ2-1; TRBD2 matches 10 bases. The specimen was blood. The source of this sequence is a woman in her thirties or forties in good health. Written as DNA, the CDR3 is TGTGCCAGCCATCAGCGGGGGGGAAACAATGAGCAGTTCTTC. Protein product: CASHQRGGNNEQFF.